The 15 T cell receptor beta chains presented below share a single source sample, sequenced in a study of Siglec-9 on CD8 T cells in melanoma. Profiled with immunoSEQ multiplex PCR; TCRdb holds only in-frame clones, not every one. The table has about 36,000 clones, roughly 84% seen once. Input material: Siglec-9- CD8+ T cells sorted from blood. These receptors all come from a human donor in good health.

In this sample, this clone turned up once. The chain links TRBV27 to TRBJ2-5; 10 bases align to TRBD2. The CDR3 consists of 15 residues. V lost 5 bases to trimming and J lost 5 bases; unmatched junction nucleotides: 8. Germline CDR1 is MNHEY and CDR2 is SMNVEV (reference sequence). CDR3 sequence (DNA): TGTGCCAGCAGTCCCGCCACTAGCGGGATTGAGACCCAGTACTTC. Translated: CASSPATSGIETQYF.

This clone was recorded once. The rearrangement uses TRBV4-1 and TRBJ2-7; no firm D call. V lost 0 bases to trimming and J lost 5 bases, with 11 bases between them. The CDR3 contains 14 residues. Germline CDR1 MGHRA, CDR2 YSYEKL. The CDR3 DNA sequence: TGCGCCAGCAGCCAAGAAAGTCTAACCGACGAGCAGTACTTC. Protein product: CASSQESLTDEQYF.

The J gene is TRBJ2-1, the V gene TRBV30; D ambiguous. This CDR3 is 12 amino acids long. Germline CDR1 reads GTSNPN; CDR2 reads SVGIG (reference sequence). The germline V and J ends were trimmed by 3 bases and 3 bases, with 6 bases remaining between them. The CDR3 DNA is TGTGCCTGGAGCCTCATCTACAATGAGCAGTTCTTC. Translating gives CAWSLIYNEQFF.

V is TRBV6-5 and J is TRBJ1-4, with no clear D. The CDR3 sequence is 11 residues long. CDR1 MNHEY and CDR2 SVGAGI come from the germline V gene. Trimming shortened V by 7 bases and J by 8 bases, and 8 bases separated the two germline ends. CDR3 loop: CASISGEKLFF. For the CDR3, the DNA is TGTGCCAGCATTTCCGGAGAAAAACTGTTTTTT.

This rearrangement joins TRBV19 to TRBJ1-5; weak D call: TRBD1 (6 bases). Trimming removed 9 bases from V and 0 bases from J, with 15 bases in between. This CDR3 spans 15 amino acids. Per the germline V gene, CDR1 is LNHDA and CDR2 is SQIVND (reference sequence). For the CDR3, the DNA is TGTGCCAGCCTGGGGGCGGGATATAGCAATCAGCCCCAGCATTTT. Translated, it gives CASLGAGYSNQPQHF.

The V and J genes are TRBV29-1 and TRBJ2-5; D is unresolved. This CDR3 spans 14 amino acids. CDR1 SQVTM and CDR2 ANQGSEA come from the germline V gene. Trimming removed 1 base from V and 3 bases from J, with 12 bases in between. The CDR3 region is CSVEVVPQEETQYF. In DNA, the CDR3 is TGCAGCGTTGAAGTGGTCCCTCAGGAAGAGACCCAGTACTTC.

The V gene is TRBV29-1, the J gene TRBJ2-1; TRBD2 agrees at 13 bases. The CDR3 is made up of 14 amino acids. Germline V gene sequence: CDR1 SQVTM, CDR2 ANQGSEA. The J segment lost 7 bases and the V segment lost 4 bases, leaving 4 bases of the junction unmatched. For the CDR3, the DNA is TGCAGCGTTGTTGGACTAGCGGGAGTTAATGAGCAGTTCTTC. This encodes CSVVGLAGVNEQFF.

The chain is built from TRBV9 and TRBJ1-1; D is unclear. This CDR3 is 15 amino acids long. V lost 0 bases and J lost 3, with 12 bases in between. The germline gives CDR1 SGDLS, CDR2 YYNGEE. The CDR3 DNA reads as TGTGCCAGCAGCGTAGGGGTGACAACATACACTGAAGCTTTCTTT. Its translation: CASSVGVTTYTEAFF.

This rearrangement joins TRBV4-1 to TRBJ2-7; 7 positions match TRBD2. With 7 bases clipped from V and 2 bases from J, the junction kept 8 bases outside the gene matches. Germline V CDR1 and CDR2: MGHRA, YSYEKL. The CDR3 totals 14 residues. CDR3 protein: CASTQSGAPYEQYF. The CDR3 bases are TGCGCCAGCACCCAGAGCGGGGCCCCCTACGAGCAGTACTTC.

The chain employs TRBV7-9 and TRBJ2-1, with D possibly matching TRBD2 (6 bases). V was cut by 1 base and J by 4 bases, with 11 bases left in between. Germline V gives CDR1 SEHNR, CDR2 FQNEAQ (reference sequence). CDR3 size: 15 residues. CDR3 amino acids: CASSLEASEYNEQFF. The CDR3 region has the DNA TGTGCCAGCAGCTTAGAGGCTAGCGAGTACAATGAGCAGTTCTTC.

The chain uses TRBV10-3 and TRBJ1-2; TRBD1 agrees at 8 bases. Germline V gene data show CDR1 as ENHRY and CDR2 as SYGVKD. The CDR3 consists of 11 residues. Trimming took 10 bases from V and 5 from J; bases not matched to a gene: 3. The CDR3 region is CATRTGYGYTF. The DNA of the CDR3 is TGTGCCACTCGGACAGGGTATGGCTACACCTTC.

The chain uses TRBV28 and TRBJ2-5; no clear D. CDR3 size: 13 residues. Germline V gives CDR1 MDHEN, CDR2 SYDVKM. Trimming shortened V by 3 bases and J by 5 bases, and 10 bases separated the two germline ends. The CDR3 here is CASSFEALETQYF. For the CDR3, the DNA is TGTGCCAGCAGTTTTGAAGCGCTGGAGACCCAGTACTTC.

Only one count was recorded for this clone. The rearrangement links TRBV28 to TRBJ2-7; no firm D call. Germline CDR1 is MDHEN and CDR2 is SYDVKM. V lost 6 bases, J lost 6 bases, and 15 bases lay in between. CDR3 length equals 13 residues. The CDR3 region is CASSRPHPSEQYF. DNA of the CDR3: TGTGCCAGCAGCAGACCCCACCCTTCCGAGCAGTACTTC.

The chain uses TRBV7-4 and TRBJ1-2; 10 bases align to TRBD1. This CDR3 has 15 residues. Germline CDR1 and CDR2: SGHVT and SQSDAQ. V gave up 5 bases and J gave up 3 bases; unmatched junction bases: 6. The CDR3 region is CASSPSGTGDYGYTF. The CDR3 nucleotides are TGTGCCAGCAGCCCTTCCGGGACAGGGGACTATGGCTACACCTTC.

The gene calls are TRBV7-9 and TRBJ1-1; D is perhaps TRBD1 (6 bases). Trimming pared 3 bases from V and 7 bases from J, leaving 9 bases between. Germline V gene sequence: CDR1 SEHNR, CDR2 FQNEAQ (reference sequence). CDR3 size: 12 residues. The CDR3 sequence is CASSLRGGEAFF. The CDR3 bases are TGTGCCAGCAGCTTGCGAGGGGGTGAAGCTTTCTTT.